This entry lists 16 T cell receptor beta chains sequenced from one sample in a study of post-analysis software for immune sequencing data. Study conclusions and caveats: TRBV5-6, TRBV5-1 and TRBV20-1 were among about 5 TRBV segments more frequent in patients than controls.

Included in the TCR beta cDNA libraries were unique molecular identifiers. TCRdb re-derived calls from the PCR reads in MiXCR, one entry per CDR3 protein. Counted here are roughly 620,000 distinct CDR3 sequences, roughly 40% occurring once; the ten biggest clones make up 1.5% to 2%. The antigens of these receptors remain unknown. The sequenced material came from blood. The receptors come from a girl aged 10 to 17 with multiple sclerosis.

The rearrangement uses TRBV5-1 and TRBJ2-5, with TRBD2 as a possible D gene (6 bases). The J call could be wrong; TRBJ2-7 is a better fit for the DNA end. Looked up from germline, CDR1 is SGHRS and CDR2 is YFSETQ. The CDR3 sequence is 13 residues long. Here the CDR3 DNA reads TGCGCCAGCAGCCAGGAGGGCAGGAACGAGCAGTACTTC. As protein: CASSQEGRNEQYF.

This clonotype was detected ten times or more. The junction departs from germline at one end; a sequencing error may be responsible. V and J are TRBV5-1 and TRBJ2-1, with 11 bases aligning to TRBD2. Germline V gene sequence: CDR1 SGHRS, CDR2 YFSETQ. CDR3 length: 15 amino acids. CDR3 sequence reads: CASSPTSGSYNEQFF. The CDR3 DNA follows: TGTGCCAGCAGTCCTACTAGCGGGAGTTATAATGAGCAGTTCTTC.

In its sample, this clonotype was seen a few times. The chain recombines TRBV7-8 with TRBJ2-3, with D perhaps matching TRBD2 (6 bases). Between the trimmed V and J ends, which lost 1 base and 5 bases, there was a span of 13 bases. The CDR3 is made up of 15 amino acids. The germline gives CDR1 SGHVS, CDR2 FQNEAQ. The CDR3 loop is CASSLVWEDGDTQYF. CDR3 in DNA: TGTGCCAGCAGCTTAGTTTGGGAGGACGGAGATACGCAGTATTTT. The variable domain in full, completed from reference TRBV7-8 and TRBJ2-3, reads GAGVSQSPRYKVAKRGQDVALRCDPISGHVSLFWYQQALGQGPEFLTYFQNEAQLDKSGLPSDRFFAERPEGSVSTLKIQRTQQEDSAVYLCASSLVWEDGDTQYFGPGTRLTVL.

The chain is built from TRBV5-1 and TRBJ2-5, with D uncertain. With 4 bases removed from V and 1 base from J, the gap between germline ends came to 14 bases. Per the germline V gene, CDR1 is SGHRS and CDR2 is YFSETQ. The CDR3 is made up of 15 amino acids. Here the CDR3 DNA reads TGCGCCAGCAGCCCCCAAAGCAGATTCCAAGAGACCCAGTACTTC. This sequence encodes CASSPQSRFQETQYF.

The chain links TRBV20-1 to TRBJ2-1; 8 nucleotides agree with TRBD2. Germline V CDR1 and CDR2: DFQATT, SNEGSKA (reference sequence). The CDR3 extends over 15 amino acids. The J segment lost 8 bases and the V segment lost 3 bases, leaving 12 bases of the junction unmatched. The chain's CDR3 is CSASRYSGIFDEQFF. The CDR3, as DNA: TGCAGTGCTAGTCGGTATAGCGGGATCTTCGATGAGCAGTTCTTC.

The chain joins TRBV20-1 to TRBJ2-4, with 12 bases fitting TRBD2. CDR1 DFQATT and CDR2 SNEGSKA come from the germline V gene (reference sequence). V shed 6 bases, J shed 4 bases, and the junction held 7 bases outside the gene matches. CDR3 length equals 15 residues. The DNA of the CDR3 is TGCAGTGCCGCTAGCGGGAGGGCCAATAAAAACATTCAGTACTTC. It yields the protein CSAASGRANKNIQYF.

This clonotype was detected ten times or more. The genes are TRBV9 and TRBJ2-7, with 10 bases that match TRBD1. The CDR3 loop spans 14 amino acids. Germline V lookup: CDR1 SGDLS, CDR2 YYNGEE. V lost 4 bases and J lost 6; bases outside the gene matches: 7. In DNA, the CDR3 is TGTGCCAGCAGCTCCGGGACAGGGGCTGGCGAGCAGTACTTC. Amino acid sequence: CASSSGTGAGEQYF.

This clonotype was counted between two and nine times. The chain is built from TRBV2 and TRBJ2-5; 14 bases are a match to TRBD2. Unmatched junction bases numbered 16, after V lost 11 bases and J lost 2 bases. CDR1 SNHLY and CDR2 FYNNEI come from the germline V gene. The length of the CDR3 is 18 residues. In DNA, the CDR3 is TGTGCCGTTCACTCCCCGACTAGCGGGGGGGGACCTCAAGAGACCCAGTACTTC. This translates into CAVHSPTSGGGPQETQYF.

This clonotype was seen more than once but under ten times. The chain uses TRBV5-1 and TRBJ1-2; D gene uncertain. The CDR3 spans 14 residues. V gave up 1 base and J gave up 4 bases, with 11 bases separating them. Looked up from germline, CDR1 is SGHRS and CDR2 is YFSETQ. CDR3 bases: TGCGCCAGCAGCTTGAATCGGGAGGGCTATGGCTACACCTTC. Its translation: CASSLNREGYGYTF.

Written as DNA, the CDR3 is TGCGCCAGCAGCTTAGCGGGACACACAGATACGCAGTATTTT. It translates to CASSLAGHTDTQYF. V and J are TRBV5-1 and TRBJ2-3; tentatively, D is TRBD2 (7 bases). V was trimmed by 2 bases and J by 2 bases, leaving 9 bases between them. The CDR3 consists of 14 residues. Germline V gene lookup returns CDR1 SGHRS and CDR2 YFSETQ.

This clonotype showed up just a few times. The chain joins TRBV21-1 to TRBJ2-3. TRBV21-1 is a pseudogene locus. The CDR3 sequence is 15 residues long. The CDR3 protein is CASSTSGTSTDTQYF. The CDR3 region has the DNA TGTGCCAGCAGCACAAGCGGGACCAGCACAGATACGCAGTATTTT.

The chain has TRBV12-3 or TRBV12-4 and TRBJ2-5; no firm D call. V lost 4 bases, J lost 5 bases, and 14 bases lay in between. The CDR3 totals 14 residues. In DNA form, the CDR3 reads TGTGCCAGCAGTTCCACGGGCCGAACGGAGACCCAGTACTTC. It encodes CASSSTGRTETQYF.

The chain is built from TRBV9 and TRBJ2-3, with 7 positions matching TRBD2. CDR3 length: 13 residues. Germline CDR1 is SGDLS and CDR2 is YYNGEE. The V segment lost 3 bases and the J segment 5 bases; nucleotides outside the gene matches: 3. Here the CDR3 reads CASSEGRGDTQYF. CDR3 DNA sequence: TGTGCCAGCAGCGAGGGGAGGGGAGATACGCAGTATTTT.

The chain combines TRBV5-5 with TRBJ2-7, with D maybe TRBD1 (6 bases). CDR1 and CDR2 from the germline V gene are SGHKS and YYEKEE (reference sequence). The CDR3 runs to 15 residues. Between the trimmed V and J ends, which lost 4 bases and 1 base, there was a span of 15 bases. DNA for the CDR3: TGTGCCAGCAGCCAGGATTGGACAGCATCCTACGAGCAGTACTTC. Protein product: CASSQDWTASYEQYF.

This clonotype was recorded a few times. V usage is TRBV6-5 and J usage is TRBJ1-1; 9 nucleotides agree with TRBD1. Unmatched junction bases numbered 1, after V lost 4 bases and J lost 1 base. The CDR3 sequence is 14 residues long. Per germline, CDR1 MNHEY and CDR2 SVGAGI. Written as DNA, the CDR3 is TGTGCCAGCAGTTGGGGACAGGGGAACACTGAAGCTTTCTTT. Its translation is CASSWGQGNTEAFF.

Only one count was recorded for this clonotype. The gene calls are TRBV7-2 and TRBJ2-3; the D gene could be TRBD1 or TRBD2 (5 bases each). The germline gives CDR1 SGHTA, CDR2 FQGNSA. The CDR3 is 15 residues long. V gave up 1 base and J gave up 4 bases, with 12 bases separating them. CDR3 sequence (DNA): TGTGCCAGCAGCTTAGAGTGGGACGTCCCAGATACGCAGTATTTT. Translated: CASSLEWDVPDTQYF.